This T cell receptor (beta chain) is drawn from a study of shared clonotypes between healthy human individuals. Sequencing was performed with immunoSEQ multiplex PCR; in TCRdb, only in-frame clones are kept and a portion is missing. In the table there are about 180,000 clones, 90% to 95% of which are singletons. This CDR3 is built from 16 residues. Per germline, CDR1 SGHTA and CDR2 FQGNSA. J gave up 2 bases and V 3 bases, and 9 bases lay outside the gene matches. All participating donors were Caucasian adults from Nashville, Tennessee. This sequence originates from a woman aged 25 to 39 in good health. The rearrangement joins TRBV7-2 to TRBJ1-2; 7 positions agree with TRBD1. Sequenced: naive CD4+ T cells sorted from blood. The subset denotes: CD45RA+ positively selected. In DNA form, the CDR3 reads TGTGCCAGCAGCTTTAGTTCAGGACAGGCGAACTATGGCTACACCTTC. Translating it yields CASSFSSGQANYGYTF.